These T cell receptor beta chains were read from a single sample in a study of cytomegalovirus exposure and HLA in healthy donors. Generated by immunoSEQ multiplex PCR, the TCRdb table keeps only in-frame clones and is missing some. This repertoire includes 100,000 to 150,000 clones. The sequenced sample was PBMCs. These receptors were collected from a man aged 40-50 years in good health and CMV-seronegative. Each CDR3 is given with its conserved first and last residue. The D gene is left open where the match is weak.

length: 13; J: TRBJ1-5; V: TRBV6-7; D: .; DNA: TGTGCCAGCAGGACAGTGGACAATCAGCCCCAGCATTTT; CDR3: CASRTVDNQPQHF
length: 15; J: TRBJ2-2; V: TRBV29-1; D: TRBD1; DNA: TGCAGCGTCTCAGTGGGACAGACCTTATTCGGGGAGCTGTTTTTT; CDR3: CSVSVGQTLFGELFF
length: 18; J: TRBJ2-1; V: TRBV29-1; D: TRBD2; DNA: TGCAGCGCCCAAGGGGGAGGGCCCGGGAGGGCCAAGTACAATGAGCAGTTCTTC; CDR3: CSAQGGGPGRAKYNEQFF
length: 14; J: TRBJ1-1; V: TRBV27; D: TRBD1; DNA: TGTGCCAGCAGTGAGGGGACAGGACCCACTGAAGCTTTCTTT; CDR3: CASSEGTGPTEAFF
length: 17; J: TRBJ2-7; V: TRBV7-2; D: TRBD2; DNA: TGTGCCAGCAGCTTAGGGGTACAGCGGGAGCTACCCTACGAGCAGTACTTC; CDR3: CASSLGVQRELPYEQYF
length: 16; J: TRBJ1-4; V: TRBV7-9; D: TRBD1; DNA: TGTGCCAGCAGCTTAAACAGGGGGCTTAGTAATGAAAAACTGTTTTTT; CDR3: CASSLNRGLSNEKLFF
length: 14; J: TRBJ2-3; V: TRBV5-1; D: .; DNA: TGCGCCAGCAGCCAGGGGGACTCCACAGATACGCAGTATTTT; CDR3: CASSQGDSTDTQYF
length: 15; J: TRBJ2-7; V: TRBV11-2; D: .; DNA: TGTGCCAGCAGCTTTGACCCAGAGGTAACCTGCGAGCAGTACTTC; CDR3: CASSFDPEVTCEQYF
length: 15; J: TRBJ1-1; V: TRBV6-1; D: .; DNA: TGTGCCAGCAGTGAACCCAGAGACTGGGACACTGAAGCTTTCTTT; CDR3: CASSEPRDWDTEAFF
length: 15; J: TRBJ2-3; V: TRBV5-1; D: .; DNA: TGCGCCAGCAGCTTTTCGGGGAGGTCCACAGATACGCAGTATTTT; CDR3: CASSFSGRSTDTQYF
length: 14; J: TRBJ2-1; V: TRBV5-1; D: TRBD1; DNA: TGCGCCAGCAGCCAGGGACAGGTACGGAATGAGCAGTTCTTC; CDR3: CASSQGQVRNEQFF
length: 13; J: TRBJ2-7; V: TRBV5-1; D: TRBD1; DNA: TGCGCCAGCAGCTGGGGACAGGTCTCCGAGCAGTACTTC; CDR3: CASSWGQVSEQYF
length: 17; J: TRBJ1-5; V: TRBV2; D: TRBD1; DNA: TGTGCCAGCAGTGAATTTGGTGGGCAGGGGGCAGGTCAGCCCCAGCATTTT; CDR3: CASSEFGGQGAGQPQHF
length: 16; J: TRBJ2-7; V: TRBV19; D: TRBD1; DNA: TGTGCCAGTAGTAGACAGGGGACCCTACAAGTCTACGAGCAGTACTTC; CDR3: CASSRQGTLQVYEQYF
length: 17; J: TRBJ2-1; V: TRBV11-2; D: TRBD2; DNA: TGTGCCAGCAGCTTAGGGACTAGCGGGAGGCCCTACAATGAGCAGTTCTTC; CDR3: CASSLGTSGRPYNEQFF
length: 15; J: TRBJ2-5; V: TRBV5-1; D: TRBD2; DNA: TGCGCCAGCAGCGCCGGCCCTAGCGGAGAAGAGACCCAGTACTTC; CDR3: CASSAGPSGEETQYF
length: 14; J: TRBJ1-3; V: TRBV6-1; D: TRBD1; DNA: TGTGCCAGCGACAGGGGCCTCTCTGGAAACACCATATATTTT; CDR3: CASDRGLSGNTIYF
length: 16; J: TRBJ2-7; V: TRBV5-1; D: .; DNA: TGCGCCAGCAGCTTTTCATTATTTTCAAGCGGTTACGAGCAGTACTTC; CDR3: CASSFSLFSSGYEQYF
length: 14; J: TRBJ2-3; V: TRBV7-2; D: .; DNA: TGTGCCAGCAGCTTAAACGGGAGAGTAGATACGCAGTATTTT; CDR3: CASSLNGRVDTQYF
length: 12; J: TRBJ2-7; V: TRBV7-9; D: .; DNA: TGTGCCAGCAGCCCCGGGTTCGACGAGCAGTACTTC; CDR3: CASSPGFDEQYF
length: 11; J: TRBJ1-2; V: TRBV6-5; D: .; DNA: TGTGCCAGCGGGGCAGGAGTACGCTACACCTTC; CDR3: CASGAGVRYTF
length: 14; J: TRBJ1-5; V: TRBV19; D: .; DNA: TGTGCCAGTAGTAGGCAGCGGGATTATCAGCCCCAGCATTTT; CDR3: CASSRQRDYQPQHF
length: 15; J: TRBJ2-1; V: TRBV11-2; D: TRBD2; DNA: TGTGCCAGCAGCAAAGTAGCGGGAGTTGGTAATGAGCAGTTCTTC; CDR3: CASSKVAGVGNEQFF
length: 14; J: TRBJ1-2; V: TRBV5-3; D: .; DNA: TGTGCCAGAAGTTACACAGGACCTTCCTATGGCTACACCTTC; CDR3: CARSYTGPSYGYTF
length: 13; J: TRBJ2-1; V: TRBV18; D: .; DNA: TGTGCCAGCTCACCAACAGGGATCAATGAGCAGTTCTTC; CDR3: CASSPTGINEQFF
length: 17; J: TRBJ2-7; V: TRBV7-9; D: TRBD2; DNA: TGTGCCAGCAGCGCAACTAGCGGGAGATCGAGGTCCTACGAGCAGTACTTC; CDR3: CASSATSGRSRSYEQYF
length: 15; J: TRBJ2-7; V: TRBV7-2; D: .; DNA: TGTGCCAGCAGCTTAGAAACCCGGACTGGCTACGAGCAGTACTTC; CDR3: CASSLETRTGYEQYF
length: 16; J: TRBJ2-5; V: TRBV2; D: TRBD1; DNA: TGTGCCAGCAGTCGACAGGGGGCGGGAAGAGGGGAGACCCAGTACTTC; CDR3: CASSRQGAGRGETQYF
length: 13; J: TRBJ2-3; V: TRBV30; D: .; DNA: TGTGCCTGGAGTAAGCAGGGCAAAGATACGCAGTATTTT; CDR3: CAWSKQGKDTQYF
length: 15; J: TRBJ2-1; V: TRBV7-7; D: .; DNA: TGTGCTAGCAGCTCCGGACTTAGCTCCTACAATGAGCAGTTCTTC; CDR3: CASSSGLSSYNEQFF
length: 13; J: TRBJ1-1; V: TRBV7-2; D: .; DNA: TGTGCCAGCAGCCAGAGGGGGGGCACTGAAGCTTTCTTT; CDR3: CASSQRGGTEAFF
length: 12; J: TRBJ2-3; V: TRBV6-1; D: TRBD2; DNA: TGTGCCAGCAGCTCAGGAGGACTAGCCTTGTATTTT; CDR3: CASSSGGLALYF
length: 12; J: TRBJ1-2; V: TRBV23-1; D: .; DNA: TGCGCCAGCAGTCAATCGAACCAAGCAAAGACCTTC; CDR3: CASSQSNQAKTF
length: 14; J: TRBJ2-5; V: TRBV7-9; D: .; DNA: TGTGCCAGCAGTGACGGGATTTATCAAGAGACCCAGTACTTC; CDR3: CASSDGIYQETQYF
length: 15; J: TRBJ1-5; V: TRBV7-9; D: TRBD1; DNA: TGTGCCAGCAGCCCCGGGACAGGGAGTTTTCAGCCCCAGCATTTT; CDR3: CASSPGTGSFQPQHF
length: 15; J: TRBJ2-7; V: TRBV6-1; D: .; DNA: TGTGCCAGCAGTGAAGCTCCGGACACGGGCTACGAGCAGTACTTC; CDR3: CASSEAPDTGYEQYF
length: 16; J: TRBJ2-6; V: TRBV15; D: .; DNA: TGTGCCACCAGCAGAGAAGGGGGCTCTGGGGCCAACGTCCTGACTTTC; CDR3: CATSREGGSGANVLTF
length: 14; J: TRBJ2-1; V: TRBV7-9; D: TRBD2; DNA: TGTGCCAGCAGCTCGGGACTAGCCTACAATGAGCAGTTCTTC; CDR3: CASSSGLAYNEQFF
length: 17; J: TRBJ2-7; V: TRBV4-1; D: TRBD1; DNA: TGCGCCAGCAGCCAAGCCCCCCCGGGACAGGGTTTCGACGAGCAGTACTTC; CDR3: CASSQAPPGQGFDEQYF
length: 15; J: TRBJ2-4; V: TRBV7-8; D: .; DNA: TGTGCCAGCAGCTTTACCAGCGGGCCGAAAAACATTCAGTACTTC; CDR3: CASSFTSGPKNIQYF
length: 14; J: TRBJ1-1; V: TRBV5-4; D: TRBD1; DNA: TGTGCCAGCAGCATTCGACAGGGGACCACTGAAGCTTTCTTT; CDR3: CASSIRQGTTEAFF
length: 15; J: TRBJ2-2; V: TRBV7-9; D: TRBD1; DNA: TGTGCCAGCAGCCCGGACAGGGGGAGGACCGGGGAGCTGTTTTTT; CDR3: CASSPDRGRTGELFF
length: 17; J: TRBJ1-1; V: TRBV30; D: .; DNA: TGTGCCTGGGGGGCGGTCCAGGGGCCTCAATTGATGGCTGAAGCTTTCTTT; CDR3: CAWGAVQGPQLMAEAFF